Listed here are 22 T cell receptor beta chains from one sample, sequenced in a study of CD8+CD57+ T cells in acquired aplastic anemia. TCR beta VDJ and CDR3 were profiled, and genomic DNA was the template. TCRdb re-called the reads through MiXCR, storing one row per CDR3 protein. Counted here are about 290,000 distinct CDR3 sequences, about three fifths occurring once; the ten biggest clones make up roughly 1.2%. Patients picked for sequencing had shown CD8+CD57+ cell expansion detected by flow cytometry. Sequenced: sorted CD4+, CD8+, or CD8+CD57+ T cells (not recorded which) from PBMCs. The receptors shown here come from a human donor with aplastic anemia.

The genes are TRBV9 and TRBJ1-1, with 7 nucleotides matching TRBD1. CDR1 is SGDLS, CDR2 YYNGEE, per germline. The junction had 4 bases not matched to a gene; V was cut back by 0 bases and J by 5 bases. This CDR3 comprises 14 residues. This chain's CDR3 is CASSVDAGGTEAFF. The CDR3, as DNA: TGTGCCAGCAGCGTAGACGCAGGGGGAACTGAAGCTTTCTTT.

The chain links TRBV3-1 to TRBJ2-5; the D call may be TRBD1 or TRBD2 (5 bases each). The J call is doubtful: the DNA matches TRBJ2-4 better. The CDR3 covers 16 residues. Germline V lookup: CDR1 LGHDT, CDR2 YNNKEL (reference sequence). The CDR3 reads CASSPGPSLTKNIQYF. DNA for the CDR3: TGTGCCAGCAGCCCGGGACCCTCATTGACCAAAAACATTCAGTACTTC.

J is TRBJ2-7 and V is TRBV20-1, with 8 bases matching TRBD1. There are 15 residues in the CDR3. V lost 6 bases to trimming and J lost 4 bases; unmatched junction nucleotides: 14. Germline V gene data show CDR1 as DFQATT and CDR2 as SNEGSKA (reference sequence). For the CDR3, the DNA is TGCAGTGCGCGAAACCCACAGGGGGTCCTGTACGAGCAGTACTTC. This encodes CSARNPQGVLYEQYF.

This clonotype was observed once. The rearrangement links TRBV29-1 to TRBJ2-7; D possibly uses TRBD1 or TRBD2 (5 bases each). This CDR3 region has 13 residues. V lost 1 base to trimming and J lost 4 bases, with 11 bases between them. The germline gives CDR1 SQVTM, CDR2 ANQGSEA. The CDR3 nucleotides are TGCAGCGTTGAAGCGGGGACGCTGTACGAGCAGTACTTC. Amino acids: CSVEAGTLYEQYF.

The chain uses TRBV10-3 and TRBJ1-2; no definite D call. Germline V gives CDR1 ENHRY, CDR2 SYGVKD. The CDR3 has 13 amino acids. Trimming took off 6 bases at V and 0 bases at J, with 8 bases between the two ends. CDR3 nucleotide sequence: TGTGCCATCAGGGACGGAGCTAACTATGGCTACACCTTC. Residues: CAIRDGANYGYTF.

A single count supports this clonotype. The V and J genes are TRBV11-1 and TRBJ2-3; a weak D match, TRBD2 (5 bases). Per the germline V gene, CDR1 is SGHAT and CDR2 is FQDESV (reference sequence). Trimming took 1 base from V and 4 from J, leaving 12 bases between them. The CDR3 is 15 amino acids. This CDR3 is CASSLVTSGSDTQYF. As DNA, the CDR3 is TGTGCCAGCAGCTTAGTTACTAGTGGCTCAGATACGCAGTATTTT. The full variable domain, rest sourced from reference TRBV11-1 and TRBJ2-3, is EAEVAQSPRYKITEKSQAVAFWCDPISGHATLYWYRQILGQGPELLVQFQDESVVDDSQLPKDRFSAERLKGVDSTLKIQPAELGDSAMYLCASSLVTSGSDTQYFGPGTRLTVL.

This sequence joins TRBV19 and TRBJ1-6; D possibly corresponds to TRBD1 (6 bases). Trimming took 4 bases from V and 4 from J, leaving 11 bases between them. Germline assignment: CDR1 LNHDA and CDR2 SQIVND (reference sequence). The CDR3 length is 15 residues. CDR3 sequence (DNA): TGTGCCAGTAGTACGGACAGAAGGTATAATTCACCCCTCCACTTT. Translation: CASSTDRRYNSPLHF.

This clonotype was recorded at least ten times. This rearrangement joins TRBV14 to TRBJ1-1; possible D gene TRBD1, 6 bases. This CDR3 comprises 13 residues. The germline V and J ends were trimmed by 3 bases and 7 bases, with 12 bases remaining between them. Germline values: CDR1 SGHDN, CDR2 FVKESK. CDR3: CASSQFSRGEAFF. CDR3 bases: TGTGCCAGCAGCCAGTTTTCCAGGGGTGAAGCTTTCTTT.

The chain employs TRBV5-1 and TRBJ2-6; D may be TRBD1 (6 bases). V was shortened by 0 bases and J by 4 bases, with 11 bases between the two germline ends. Germline CDR1 is SGHRS and CDR2 is YFSETQ. This CDR3 contains 16 residues. The CDR3: CASSLEQGPGANVLTF. DNA for the CDR3: TGCGCCAGCAGCTTGGAACAGGGTCCCGGGGCCAACGTCCTGACTTTC. Looking up the rest from reference TRBV5-1 and TRBJ2-6 gives the full variable domain: KAGVTQTPRYLIKTRGQQVTLSCSPISGHRSVSWYQQTPGQGLQFLFEYFSETQRNKGNFPGRFSGRQFSNSRSEMNVSTLELGDSALYLCASSLEQGPGANVLTFGAGSRLTVL.

This clonotype was observed a single time. This sequence joins TRBV10-3 and TRBJ2-7; D is uncertain. V shed 0 bases and J shed 4 bases, with 7 bases lying between them. The length of the CDR3 is 13 residues. Germline V gene sequence: CDR1 ENHRY, CDR2 SYGVKD. CDR3 in DNA: TGTGCCATCAGTGAGTCGCGGAGATACGAGCAGTACTTC. As protein: CAISESRRYEQYF.

This clonotype was seen ten or more times. This rearrangement joins TRBV12-3 or TRBV12-4 to TRBJ2-2, with D unresolved. V lost 2 bases to trimming and J lost 6 bases, with 4 bases between them. CDR3 length: 12 amino acids. The CDR3 sequence is CASSLRPGELFF. The CDR3 bases are TGTGCCAGCAGTTTAAGGCCCGGGGAGCTGTTTTTT.

As for this clonotype: A much bigger clone sits one base away, suggesting this may be a read error. The genes are TRBV19 and TRBJ1-1, with D tentatively TRBD1 (6 bases). The CDR3 loop spans 11 amino acids. Germline CDR1 LNHDA, CDR2 SQIVND (reference sequence). The CDR3 spells CAGSQGIGAFF. The DNA of the CDR3 is TGTGCCGGTAGTCAGGGGATTGGAGCTTTCTTT.

This clonotype occurred once. This chain joins TRBV24-1 and TRBJ1-2; D perhaps matches TRBD1 (6 bases). This CDR3 region has 14 residues. Germline CDR1 KGHDR, CDR2 SFDVKD. V lost 4 bases and J lost 7, with 15 bases in between. The CDR3 bases are TGTGCCACCAGTGACCTAGGACAGAGGGGTGGCTACACCTTC. Protein: CATSDLGQRGGYTF.

This chain uses TRBV7-2 with TRBJ2-5; a possible D gene is TRBD2 (5 bases). CDR1 and CDR2 from the germline V gene are SGHTA and FQGNSA. The germline V and J ends were trimmed by 4 bases and 3 bases, with 9 bases remaining between them. The CDR3 extends over 13 amino acids. For the CDR3, the DNA is TGTGCCAGCAGCTCTAGCATTGAAGAGACCCAGTACTTC. Protein: CASSSSIEETQYF.

The chain links TRBV7-9 to TRBJ1-4, with 7 bases aligning to TRBD1. Losses at the gene ends were 2 bases for V and 11 bases for J; bases not matched to a gene: 2. From germline, CDR1 is SEHNR and CDR2 FQNEAQ (reference sequence). The CDR3 consists of 12 residues. The CDR3 region has the DNA TGTGCCAGCAGCTTAAGGGGGCGGAAACTGTTTTTT. Amino acids: CASSLRGRKLFF.

This rearrangement joins TRBV19 to TRBJ2-7; 8 bases map to TRBD1. From germline, CDR1 is LNHDA and CDR2 SQIVND (reference sequence). The CDR3 is 15 residues long. J was trimmed by 3 bases and V by 3 bases; bases with no gene match: 7. The CDR3 region has the DNA TGTGCCAGTAGTATCAGTTCAGGGGGCGGCTACGAGCAGTACTTC. It is translated as CASSISSGGGYEQYF.

The chain combines TRBV10-3 with TRBJ1-6; no definite D call. CDR3 length: 13 residues. Germline lookup yields CDR1 ENHRY and CDR2 SYGVKD. Trimming cost V 6 bases and J 9 bases, with 12 bases left between them. The CDR3 sequence: CAISGDIGSPLHF. CDR3 in DNA: TGTGCCATCAGCGGGGATATCGGTTCACCCCTCCACTTT.

The chain employs TRBV19 and TRBJ2-3; D is unresolved. The CDR3 is 16 amino acids. Germline V gene sequence: CDR1 LNHDA, CDR2 SQIVND (reference sequence). The V and J ends lost 1 base and 1 base respectively, with 12 bases between them. Written as DNA, the CDR3 is TGTGCCAGTAGTATAGTAGGGATCTTCGGCACAGATACGCAGTATTTT. Encoded protein: CASSIVGIFGTDTQYF. Complete variable domain (other parts from reference TRBV19 and TRBJ2-3): DGGITQSPKYLFRKEGQNVTLSCEQNLNHDAMYWYRQDPGQGLRLIYYSQIVNDFQKGDIAEGYSVSREKKESFPLTVTSAQKNPTAFYLCASSIVGIFGTDTQYFGPGTRLTVL.

This clonotype appeared a few times. This chain joins TRBV7-8 and TRBJ2-1; the D gene is possibly TRBD2 (6 bases). In germline, CDR1 is SGHVS, CDR2 FQNEAQ. The CDR3 contains 12 residues. V dropped 8 bases and J dropped 8 bases, with 13 bases sitting between them. This CDR3 is CASGPGGDEQFF. The CDR3 region has the DNA TGTGCCAGCGGCCCAGGAGGGGATGAGCAGTTCTTC.

This clonotype was seen many times. The gene calls are TRBV5-5 and TRBJ1-6; D ambiguous. The germline CDR1 and CDR2 sequences are SGHKS and YYEKEE (reference sequence). Deletions cut 2 bases from V and 5 bases from J, with 8 bases between. The CDR3 loop spans 14 amino acids. The CDR3 coding sequence is TGTGCCAGCAGCTTAGGACGGCATAATTCACCCCTCCACTTT. It is translated as CASSLGRHNSPLHF.

In regard to this clonotype: Given a much more abundant clone one base away, this may be a read error. Without the conserved terminal phenylalanine or tryptophan, this CDR3 likely stems from a read error. V gene TRBV7-3 combines with J gene TRBJ2-7, with unresolved D. This CDR3 has 12 residues. V lost 5 bases to trimming and J lost 6 bases, with 11 bases between them. From germline, CDR1 is SGHTA and CDR2 FQGTGA. CDR3 protein: CASSLGPLEQYL. The CDR3 DNA reads as TGTGCCAGCAGCCTGGGTCCTCTCGAGCAGTACCTC.

The chain combines TRBV20-1 with TRBJ2-1; 8 bases match TRBD2. The CDR3 has 14 amino acids. J was trimmed by 8 bases and V by 6 bases; bases with no gene match: 12. CDR1 is DFQATT and CDR2 is SNEGSKA in the germline V gene (reference sequence). The CDR3 DNA reads TGCAGTGCCGGCGACAGCGGGAGAGTCTATGAGCAGTTCTTC. This gives the protein CSAGDSGRVYEQFF.